This paragraph covers one TCR beta chain sequence. Assay: immunoSEQ multiplex PCR; the TCRdb copy retains only in-frame clones and omits some. The sample comprises about 9,500 clones, 75% to 85% of which are singletons, and less than 20% rests with the top ten. The CDR3 is 12 amino acids. Germline lookup yields CDR1 PRHDT and CDR2 FYEKMQ (reference sequence). With 5 bases removed from V and 11 bases from J, the gap between germline ends came to 15 bases. This sample stems from a study of T cell changes during pregnancy in multiple sclerosis. The sequencing used CD8+ T cells from peripheral blood mononuclear cells, collected in the third trimester of pregnancy. The chain carries TRBV13 and TRBJ1-1, with TRBD1 as a possible D gene (6 bases). This receptor was taken from a female donor in good health, enrolled as a control in a pregnancy study. The CDR3 nucleotides are TGTGCCAGCAGCGAAACAGGGAGGGGGGCTTTCTTT. Its protein is CASSETGRGAFF.